This TCR beta chain was sequenced in a study of CD8 T cells in Susac syndrome. Trimming left V 0 bases short and J 5 bases short, with 10 bases between. The germline V gene encodes CDR1 LNHDA and CDR2 SQIVND (reference sequence). There are 14 residues in the CDR3. Bulk CD8+ and CD4+ cells came from magnetic negative isolation; CD8+ TEMRA by FACS. Random hexamers were used to reverse transcribe 0.5 to 1 ug of RNA. One entry per CDR3 protein results from TCRdb running MiXCR on the immunoSEQ multiplex PCR reads. The sample comprises approximately 160,000 distinct CDR3 sequences, around 94% of which are singletons, and 0.08% to 0.095% rests with the top ten.

The source of this sequence is a human donor with multiple sclerosis. The V gene is TRBV19, the J gene TRBJ2-5, with D possibly being TRBD2 (5 bases). The sequenced sample was CD4+ T cells from PBMCs. CDR3 loop: CASSIDRGGETQYF. CDR3 nucleotide sequence: TGTGCCAGTAGTATAGATCGAGGCGGGGAGACCCAGTACTTC.